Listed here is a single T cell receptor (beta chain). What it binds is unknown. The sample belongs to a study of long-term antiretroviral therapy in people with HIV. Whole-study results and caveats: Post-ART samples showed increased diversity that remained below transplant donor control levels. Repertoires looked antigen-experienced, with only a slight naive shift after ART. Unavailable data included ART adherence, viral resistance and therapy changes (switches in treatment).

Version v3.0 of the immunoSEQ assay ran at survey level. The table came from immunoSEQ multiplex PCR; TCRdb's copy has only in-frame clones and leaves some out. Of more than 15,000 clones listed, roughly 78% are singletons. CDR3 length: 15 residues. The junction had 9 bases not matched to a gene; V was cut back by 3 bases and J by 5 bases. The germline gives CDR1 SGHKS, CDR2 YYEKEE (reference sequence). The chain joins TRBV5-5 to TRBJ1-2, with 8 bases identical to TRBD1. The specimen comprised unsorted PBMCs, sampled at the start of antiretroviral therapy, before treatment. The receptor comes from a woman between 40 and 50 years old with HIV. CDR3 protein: CASSSTGGRQYGYTF. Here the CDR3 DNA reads TGTGCCAGCAGCTCCACAGGGGGGCGACAATATGGCTACACCTTC.